The rows below give T cell receptor beta chains drawn from one sample of a study of OX40 agonist ivuxolimab in advanced cancers. Clones were sequenced by immunoSEQ multiplex PCR, and TCRdb holds only the in-frame ones, with some missing. Altogether about 55,000 clones are present, roughly 86% being singletons, with the ten largest covering approximately 15%. The sequencing here drew on CD4+ or CD8+ T cells sorted from blood, taken in a trial of the OX40 agonist ivuxolimab. These receptors were collected from an adult with an advanced solid tumor such as melanoma, head and neck, liver or kidney cancer. Both conserved end residues are part of each CDR3. Each record gives: clone size, D gene, V gene, J gene, CDR3 protein, CDR3 DNA. The D gene is left open where the match is weak. Clone sizes are given selectively: once, few, many, or a class where the clone is expanded.

>NA|NA|TRBV29-1|TRBJ2-3
CSVEDMGLITDTQYF
TGCAGCGTTGAAGATATGGGACTTATAACAGATACGCAGTATTTT
>NA|NA|TRBV18|TRBJ2-3
CASSPVKADTQYF
TGTGCCAGCTCACCGGTCAAGGCAGATACGCAGTATTTT
>NA|NA|TRBV5-1|TRBJ2-7
CASSLGGSGSYEQYF
TGCGCCAGCAGCTTGGGAGGGAGTGGGTCCTACGAGCAGTACTTC
>NA|NA|TRBV7-6|TRBJ1-4
CASRPGTNEKLFF
TGTGCCAGCAGGCCAGGGACTAATGAAAAACTGTTTTTT
>NA|TRBD1|TRBV7-8|TRBJ1-5
CASSIGQGRNQPQHF
TGTGCCAGCAGCATCGGACAGGGGAGAAATCAGCCCCAGCATTTT
>NA|NA|TRBV2|TRBJ2-5
CASSNNRVSQETQYF
TGTGCCAGCAGTAATAACAGGGTGTCCCAAGAGACCCAGTACTTC
>NA|NA|TRBV4-1|TRBJ2-5
CASSNKHTQATEETQYF
TGCGCCAGCAGCAACAAGCATACGCAAGCGACGGAAGAGACCCAGTACTTC
>NA|TRBD1|TRBV7-2|TRBJ1-1
CASSYWGQGAREAFF
TGTGCCAGCAGCTACTGGGGACAGGGGGCAAGGGAAGCTTTCTTT
>NA|NA|TRBV9|TRBJ1-1
CASSVDGEGRAFF
TGTGCCAGCAGCGTAGATGGTGAGGGTCGGGCTTTCTTT
>NA|TRBD1|TRBV6-4|TRBJ1-5
CASSGGTGHSNQPQHF
TGTGCCAGCAGTGGGGGGACAGGACATAGCAATCAGCCCCAGCATTTT
>NA|TRBD2|TRBV5-1|TRBJ2-5
CASSLRAREGPETQYF
TGCGCCAGCAGCCTTCGGGCGCGGGAGGGCCCAGAGACCCAGTACTTC
>NA|TRBD1|TRBV10-2|TRBJ1-1
CASSTTGQGGNTEAFF
TGCGCCAGCAGTACCACGGGACAGGGAGGGAACACTGAAGCTTTCTTT
>NA|NA|TRBV4-2|TRBJ1-4
CASSLLLNEKLFF
TGTGCCAGCAGCCTACTACTTAATGAAAAACTGTTTTTT
>NA|NA|TRBV6-5|TRBJ1-5
CASSPSRRVEPQHF
TGTGCCAGCAGTCCGTCCCGCAGGGTTGAGCCCCAGCATTTT
>medium-sized|NA|TRBV5-1|TRBJ1-1
CASSLGHRDITEAFF
TGCGCCAGCAGCTTGGGCCACAGGGACATCACTGAAGCTTTCTTT
>NA|NA|TRBV4-1|TRBJ2-7
CASSQVRTEGSSYEQYF
TGCGCCAGCAGCCAAGTGAGGACAGAGGGTAGCTCCTACGAGCAGTACTTC
>NA|NA|TRBV7-6|TRBJ1-4
CASSQGATNEKLFF
TGTGCCAGCAGTCAGGGTGCAACTAATGAAAAACTGTTTTTT
>NA|NA|TRBV2|TRBJ1-5
CASTIRAQNQPQHF
TGTGCCAGCACGATCCGGGCCCAAAATCAGCCCCAGCATTTT
>NA|NA|TRBV7-6|TRBJ2-5
CASSPGHLNQETQYF
TGTGCCAGCAGCCCCGGGCATTTGAACCAAGAGACCCAGTACTTC
>once|TRBD2|TRBV28|TRBJ2-1
CASSYILAGGQNEQFF
TGTGCCAGCAGTTATATCCTAGCGGGAGGCCAGAATGAGCAGTTCTTC
>NA|NA|TRBV5-5|TRBJ2-1
CASSLPGRTISNEQFF
TGTGCCAGCAGCTTGCCGGGACGGACGATCAGCAATGAGCAGTTCTTC
>NA|NA|TRBV6-5|TRBJ1-6
CASSYSNPTHNSPLHF
TGTGCCAGCAGTTACTCGAATCCTACCCATAATTCACCCCTCCACTTT
>once|TRBD2|TRBV7-9|TRBJ2-3
CASSPTPREGTTDTQYF
TGTGCCAGCAGCCCTACCCCTCGGGAGGGGACCACAGATACGCAGTATTTT
>NA|NA|TRBV6-5|TRBJ1-3
CASSLTMDSGNTIYF
TGTGCCAGCAGCCTCACTATGGACTCTGGAAACACCATATATTTT
>NA|NA|TRBV23-1|TRBJ2-4
CASSWPTPHTLAKNIQYF
TGCGCCAGCTCATGGCCTACCCCACATACGCTAGCCAAAAACATTCAGTACTTC
>NA|TRBD2|TRBV2|TRBJ2-1
CASSQLAGSYNEQFF
TGTGCCAGCAGTCAGCTAGCGGGTTCCTACAATGAGCAGTTCTTC
>NA|TRBD2|TRBV5-4|TRBJ2-1
CASSSGTSAHNEQFF
TGTGCCAGCAGTTCCGGGACTAGCGCCCACAATGAGCAGTTCTTC
>NA|NA|TRBV6-5|TRBJ1-1
CASRGRRGNTEAFF
TGTGCCAGCAGGGGGCGGCGGGGGAACACTGAAGCTTTCTTT
>once|NA|TRBV7-8|TRBJ2-7
CASSLYGLPGLAYEQYF
TGTGCCAGCAGCTTATATGGTCTTCCAGGCCTAGCCTACGAGCAGTACTTC
>NA|TRBD1|TRBV5-4|TRBJ1-5
CASSQGGSNQPQHF
TGTGCCAGCAGCCAGGGGGGTAGCAATCAGCCCCAGCATTTT
>NA|NA|TRBV5-1|TRBJ2-7
CASSLNPSGQISSYEQYF
TGCGCCAGCAGCTTGAATCCCTCGGGTCAGATAAGCTCCTACGAGCAGTACTTC
>NA|NA|TRBV28|TRBJ2-7
CASSLWGSNYEQYF
TGTGCCAGCAGTTTATGGGGGTCCAACTACGAGCAGTACTTC
>NA|TRBD2|TRBV2|TRBJ2-2
CASRREGRAGELFF
TGTGCCAGCAGGCGGGAGGGCCGGGCCGGGGAGCTGTTTTTT
>NA|TRBD2|TRBV19|TRBJ2-1
CASNPGLGEQFF
TGTGCCAGTAACCCGGGACTAGGCGAGCAGTTCTTC
>NA|NA|TRBV7-9|TRBJ1-1
CASSLIGAGRGEAFF
TGTGCCAGCAGCTTAATTGGTGCAGGGAGGGGTGAAGCTTTCTTT
>NA|NA|TRBV4-1|TRBJ2-2
CASSQSFGGGDTGELFF
TGCGCCAGCAGCCAGAGCTTCGGGGGAGGCGACACCGGGGAGCTGTTTTTT
>once|NA|TRBV9|TRBJ2-2
CASSPTGLGTGELFF
TGTGCCAGCAGCCCCACAGGGCTGGGCACCGGGGAGCTGTTTTTT
>once|NA|TRBV14|TRBJ2-7
CASSRSGRGVEQYF
TGTGCCAGCAGCCGGTCCGGAAGGGGCGTCGAGCAGTACTTC
>few|NA|TRBV25-1|TRBJ1-5
CASSETGGRATQPQHF
TGTGCCAGCAGTGAAACTGGAGGCAGGGCAACTCAGCCCCAGCATTTT
>NA|TRBD1|TRBV9|TRBJ2-7
CASSVGQLYEQYF
TGTGCCAGCAGCGTGGGACAGCTCTACGAGCAGTACTTC
>NA|TRBD2|TRBV7-2|TRBJ2-1
CASNPAAGGSYNEQFF
TGTGCCAGCAACCCGGCGGCGGGAGGATCCTACAATGAGCAGTTCTTC